In this sample, the clone carrying this T cell receptor beta chain turned up a few times. V lost 3 bases to trimming and J lost 7 bases; unmatched junction nucleotides: 11. Germline-derived CDR1 and CDR2 are MNHEY and SMNVEV (reference sequence). The CDR3 totals 15 residues. This sample is drawn from a study of blood T cell repertoires in COVID-19. Repertoires were generated with immunoSEQ multiplex PCR, while TCRdb's copy carries only in-frame clones and drops some. This repertoire shows 150,000 to 200,000 clones, approximately 82% found once; its top ten account for over 20%. The gene calls are TRBV27 and TRBJ2-7, with TRBD1 matching 8 bases. The specimen was peripheral blood. The source of this sequence is an elderly woman with acute or convalescent COVID-19. The CDR3 DNA reads TGTGCCAGCAGTTTTGGGACAGGCCTATTTTTTGAGCAGTACTTC. As protein: CASSFGTGLFFEQYF.